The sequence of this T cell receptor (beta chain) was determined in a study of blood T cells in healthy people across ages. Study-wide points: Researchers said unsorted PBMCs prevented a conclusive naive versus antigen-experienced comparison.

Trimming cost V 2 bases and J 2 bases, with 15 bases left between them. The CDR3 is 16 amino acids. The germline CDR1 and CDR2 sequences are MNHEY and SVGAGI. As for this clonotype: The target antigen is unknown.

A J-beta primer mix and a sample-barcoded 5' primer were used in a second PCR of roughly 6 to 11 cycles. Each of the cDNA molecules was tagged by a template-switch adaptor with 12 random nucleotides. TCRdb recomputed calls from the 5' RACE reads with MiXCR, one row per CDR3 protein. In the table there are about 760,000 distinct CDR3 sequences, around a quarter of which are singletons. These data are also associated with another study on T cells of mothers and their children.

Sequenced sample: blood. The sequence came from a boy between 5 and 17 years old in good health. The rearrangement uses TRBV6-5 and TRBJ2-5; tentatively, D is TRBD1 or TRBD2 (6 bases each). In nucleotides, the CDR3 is TGTGCCAGCAGTTACGGGTTAGGGGGAGGACAAGAGACCCAGTACTTC. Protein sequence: CASSYGLGGGQETQYF.